The rows below give T cell receptor beta chains drawn from one sample of a study of low-dose radiotherapy and immunotherapy resistance in tumors. TCRdb fed the reads into MiXCR, producing one record per CDR3 protein. There are about 30,000 distinct CDR3 sequences in the sample; around 54% occur only once, and around 5.4% lies in the top ten. Source: PBMCs, taken after low-dose radiotherapy plus immunotherapy. These receptors were taken from a male donor with gallbladder cancer. The CDR3 runs from the conserved cysteine through the conserved F or W. A D gene is named only where the DNA matches it firmly. Expanded clones get a size class; other rows say once, few or many, or leave the size out.

NA	TRBV5-1	TRBJ2-3	TRBD2	CASSTGLAGLRTDTQYF	TGCGCCAGCAGTACCGGACTAGCGGGGCTACGCACAGATACGCAGTATTTT
NA	TRBV6-6	TRBJ2-2	TRBD1	CASRPQGEYTGELFF	TGTGCCAGCAGGCCACAGGGGGAGTACACCGGGGAGCTGTTTTTT
few	TRBV28	TRBJ2-1	NA	CASSLGRGDEQFF	TGTGCCAGCAGTCTGGGCAGGGGCGATGAGCAGTTCTTC
NA	TRBV7-9	TRBJ2-3	NA	CASSLATRLDTDTQYF	TGTGCCAGCAGCTTAGCGACCAGACTAGACACAGATACGCAGTATTTT
many	TRBV7-2	TRBJ1-1	NA	CASRTSSTSGGEAFF	TGTGCCAGCAGAACCTCATCAACATCGGGCGGGGAAGCTTTCTTT
few	TRBV12-3/TRBV12-4	TRBJ2-1	NA	CASSSDISYNEQFF	TGTGCCAGCAGTTCAGACATCTCCTACAATGAGCAGTTCTTC
medium-sized	TRBV14	TRBJ2-1	NA	CASSQAGLPYNEQFF	TGTGCCAGCAGCCAAGCGGGATTACCGTACAATGAGCAGTTCTTC
NA	TRBV5-1	TRBJ2-3	TRBD2	CASSPRLAGSTDTQYF	TGCGCCAGCAGCCCCCGCCTAGCGGGGTCCACAGATACGCAGTATTTT
NA	TRBV5-6	TRBJ2-3	NA	CASSLQGDTQYF	TGTGCCAGCAGCTTACAAGGAGATACGCAGTATTTT
once	TRBV15	TRBJ2-1	TRBD2	CATSSGLAGDNEQFF	TGTGCCACCAGCAGCGGACTAGCGGGAGACAATGAGCAGTTCTTC
NA	TRBV5-4	TRBJ2-1	TRBD2	CASSLMGLADNEQFF	TGTGCCAGCAGCTTGATGGGACTAGCGGACAATGAGCAGTTCTTC
many	TRBV28	TRBJ2-1	NA	CASSLALDSLSSYNEQFF	TGTGCCAGCAGTTTAGCACTCGACAGCTTGAGCTCCTACAATGAGCAGTTCTTC